The 5 T cell receptor beta chains below come from one sample, sequenced in a study of vaccination effects on CD4 cells after COVID-19. Expansion of antigen-specific CD4+ T cells with viral peptide pools was carried out by the ViraFEST assay before sequencing. Upon completion of about ten days in culture, CD4+ T cells were isolated. Vaccine recipients lacked prior SARS-CoV-2 infection and had negative nucleocapsid antibodies. Antigens of these TCRs are unknown. Assay: immunoSEQ multiplex PCR; the TCRdb copy retains only in-frame clones and omits some. This sample has just under 75,000 clones; 65% to 75% occur once, and the top ten carry 2.5% to 3%. Sequencing was performed on CD4+ T cells from PBMCs cultured with HCoV-NL63 spike peptides, taken before COVID-19 vaccination. These receptors were collected from a human donor who received a COVID-19 vaccine.

The chain couples TRBV7-2 to TRBJ1-4, with D maybe TRBD1 (5 bases). Germline V gene lookup returns CDR1 SGHTA and CDR2 FQGNSA. CDR3 size: 15 residues. V lost 6 bases to trimming and J lost 4 bases, with 15 bases between them. Here the CDR3 reads CASSFSGTLNEKLFF. CDR3 DNA sequence: TGTGCCAGCAGTTTTAGTGGGACCCTTAATGAAAAACTGTTTTTT.

The sample holds one count of this clone. The chain joins TRBV19 to TRBJ2-3, with D uncertain. Trimming left V 6 bases short and J 1 base short, with 8 bases between. The CDR3 is 13 amino acids. Germline V gives CDR1 LNHDA, CDR2 SQIVND (reference sequence). This CDR3 reads CASSPQGTDTQYF. The CDR3 region has the DNA TGTGCCAGTAGCCCCCAGGGCACAGATACGCAGTATTTT.

In this sample, this clone turned up once. The chain employs TRBV5-4 and TRBJ1-4; TRBD1 matches at 10 bases. The J segment lost 12 bases and the V segment lost 7 bases, leaving 15 bases of the junction unmatched. The CDR3 spans 15 residues. Looked up from germline, CDR1 is SGHNT and CDR2 is YYREEE (reference sequence). This chain's CDR3 is CASSKGTGEPGELFF. CDR3 in DNA: TGTGCCAGCTCAAAAGGGACAGGGGAACCGGGAGAACTGTTTTTT.

The gene calls are TRBV7-2 and TRBJ2-7, with TRBD2 identical over 10 bases. Trimming took 5 bases from V and 1 from J; bases not matched to a gene: 2. The CDR3 consists of 14 residues. CDR1 and CDR2 (germline): SGHTA, FQGNSA. CDR3 amino acids: CASSQRGGSYEQYV. DNA of the CDR3: TGTGCCAGCAGCCAGCGGGGGGGATCCTACGAGCAGTACGTC.

The genes are TRBV3-1 (or the pseudogene TRBV3-2) and TRBJ1-2; D gene uncertain. The CDR3 runs 12 residues. The V gene's germline CDR1 is LGHDT and CDR2 YNNKEL (reference sequence). Trimming removed 4 bases at V and 5 bases at J, with 8 bases between. The CDR3 is CASSLVGYGYTF. CDR3 coding DNA: TGTGCCAGCAGCCTCGTTGGATATGGCTACACCTTC.